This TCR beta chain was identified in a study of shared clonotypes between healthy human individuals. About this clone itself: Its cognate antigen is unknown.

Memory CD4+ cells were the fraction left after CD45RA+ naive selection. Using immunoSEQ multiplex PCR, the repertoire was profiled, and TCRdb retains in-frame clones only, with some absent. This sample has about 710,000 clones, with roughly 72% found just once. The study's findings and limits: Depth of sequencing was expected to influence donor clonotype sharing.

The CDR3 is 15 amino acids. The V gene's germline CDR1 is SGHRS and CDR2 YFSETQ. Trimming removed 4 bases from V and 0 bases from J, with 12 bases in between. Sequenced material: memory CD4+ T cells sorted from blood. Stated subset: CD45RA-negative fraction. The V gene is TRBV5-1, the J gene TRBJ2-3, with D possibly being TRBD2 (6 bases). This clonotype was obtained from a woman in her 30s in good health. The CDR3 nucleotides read TGCGCCAGCAGCGATAGCGGCGCTAGCACAGATACGCAGTATTTT. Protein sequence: CASSDSGASTDTQYF. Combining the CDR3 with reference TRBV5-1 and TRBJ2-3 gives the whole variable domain KAGVTQTPRYLIKTRGQQVTLSCSPISGHRSVSWYQQTPGQGLQFLFEYFSETQRNKGNFPGRFSGRQFSNSRSEMNVSTLELGDSALYLCASSDSGASTDTQYFGPGTRLTVL.